This is a list of T cell receptor beta chains from one sample in a study of CD8 T cells in ankylosing spondylitis. TCRdb redid the calling of the 5' RACE reads with MiXCR, one entry per CDR3 protein. This table holds over 60,000 distinct CDR3 sequences, roughly 5.2% found once. The sequenced sample was blood, either unsorted or a sorted T cell fraction (not recorded which). These receptor sequences come from a male donor with ankylosing spondylitis or in good health (not recorded which). Each CDR3 is given with its conserved first and last residue. D genes are given only for firm matches. Clone size is given for some rows only: seen once, a few or many times, or a class if the clone is expanded.

d_gene	v_gene	abundance	j_gene	len	CDR3aa	CDR3nt
NA	TRBV15	many	TRBJ2-5	12	CATSRVRETQYF	TGTGCCACCAGCAGAGTCCGAGAGACCCAGTACTTC
NA	TRBV5-1	many	TRBJ1-1	13	CASSLIPLTEAFF	TGCGCCAGCAGCTTGATACCACTCACTGAAGCTTTCTTT
NA	TRBV20-1	many	TRBJ2-5	15	CSARPSDPGRETQYF	TGCAGTGCTAGACCGAGCGATCCGGGTCGGGAGACCCAGTACTTC
TRBD2	TRBV12-3/TRBV12-4	many	TRBJ2-1	15	CASSRGGGDYNEQFF	TGTGCCAGCAGTCGCGGGGGGGGTGACTACAATGAGCAGTTCTTC
NA	TRBV3-1	many	TRBJ1-1	14	CASSRTPSNTEAFF	TGTGCCAGCAGCCGGACCCCATCGAACACTGAAGCTTTCTTT
TRBD1	TRBV25-1	NA	TRBJ2-3	14	CASSSYRGEDTQYF	TGTGCCAGCAGCTCCTACAGGGGGGAGGATACGCAGTATTTT
TRBD2	TRBV2	many	TRBJ2-5	15	CASSATGLAGETQYF	TGTGCCAGCAGTGCTACGGGACTAGCCGGGGAGACCCAGTACTTC
NA	TRBV7-2	few	TRBJ2-5	13	CASSYKAWETQYF	TGTGCCAGCAGCTACAAAGCTTGGGAGACCCAGTACTTC
NA	TRBV20-1	many	TRBJ1-3	12	CSATESGNTIYF	TGCAGTGCGACAGAGTCTGGAAACACCATATATTTT
NA	TRBV5-1	many	TRBJ2-1	13	CASSSATYNEQFF	TGCGCCAGCAGCTCCGCAACTTACAATGAGCAGTTCTTC
TRBD1	TRBV4-1	many	TRBJ1-6	14	CASSAPGGGSPLHF	TGCGCCAGCAGCGCTCCAGGGGGGGGTTCACCCCTCCACTTT
TRBD1	TRBV6-1	many	TRBJ2-4	17	CASSRTGTGPAKNIQYF	TGTGCCAGCAGTAGAACCGGGACAGGGCCGGCCAAAAACATTCAGTACTTC
NA	TRBV6-5	many	TRBJ1-2	15	CASSYFTSSLYGYTF	TGTGCCAGCAGTTACTTTACTTCCAGCCTCTATGGCTACACCTTC
TRBD1	TRBV20-1	many	TRBJ2-7	14	CSAEGQGLSYEQYF	TGCAGTGCTGAAGGACAGGGGCTCTCCTACGAGCAGTACTTC
TRBD2	TRBV5-1	many	TRBJ2-2	16	CASSPGTSGNTGELFF	TGCGCCAGCAGCCCAGGGACTAGCGGGAACACCGGGGAGCTGTTTTTT
TRBD1	TRBV3-1	many	TRBJ1-2	15	CASSQDIAGDSGYTF	TGTGCCAGCAGCCAAGATATCGCAGGGGACAGTGGCTACACCTTC
NA	TRBV2	many	TRBJ2-6	15	CASGTSHSGANVLTF	TGTGCCAGCGGGACGTCCCACTCTGGGGCCAACGTCCTGACTTTC
TRBD1	TRBV5-1	many	TRBJ2-2	14	CASTRDREDGELFF	TGCGCCAGCACCCGGGACAGGGAAGACGGGGAGCTGTTTTTT
NA	TRBV28	NA	TRBJ2-5	15	CASSLGTAGQETQYF	TGTGCCAGCAGTTTGGGGACGGCCGGACAAGAGACCCAGTACTTC
NA	TRBV28	many	TRBJ1-1	16	CASSFRQGRENTEAFF	TGTGCCAGCAGTTTTCGCCAGGGGAGAGAGAACACTGAAGCTTTCTTT
TRBD1	TRBV6-1	few	TRBJ1-4	15	CASRGPGQGREKLFF	TGTGCCAGCAGAGGTCCGGGACAGGGGCGGGAAAAACTGTTTTTT
TRBD2	TRBV6-1	many	TRBJ2-2	17	CASSLSSGLAGTGELFF	TGTGCCAGCAGTCTATCCTCGGGACTAGCGGGGACCGGGGAGCTGTTTTTT
TRBD2	TRBV20-1	many	TRBJ2-3	18	CSARDPSGGGGGTDTQYF	TGCAGTGCTAGAGATCCCTCTGGCGGGGGCGGGGGGACAGATACGCAGTATTTT
TRBD2	TRBV6-1	many	TRBJ2-5	14	CASSLGRAGETQYF	TGTGCCAGCAGCCTAGGGCGAGCGGGGGAGACCCAGTACTTC